The entry that follows covers one T cell receptor beta chain sequence. This specimen comes from a study of blood T cell repertoires in COVID-19. The assay was immunoSEQ multiplex PCR, and TCRdb's table has in-frame clones only and misses some. The table shows some 130,000 clones, with 85% to 90% occurring only once. Germline CDR1 MNHEY, CDR2 SMNVEV (reference sequence). The CDR3 runs to 17 residues. Trimming at V came to 6 bases and at J to 6 bases, leaving 11 bases not matched to a gene. V gene TRBV27 combines with J gene TRBJ2-3; 14 nucleotides match TRBD2. Sequencing was performed on peripheral blood. This clonotype originated in a man in his forties or fifties with active COVID-19. The CDR3 reads CASRMRLAGGRGDTQYF. CDR3 sequence (DNA): TGTGCCAGCAGAATGAGACTAGCGGGGGGGCGGGGGGATACGCAGTATTTT.